This T cell receptor beta chain originates from a study of T-cell reconstitution after alpha-beta-depleted transplantation in children. Study findings and constraints: Day-60 TCRbeta diversity that was high in some patients was derived from surviving recipient T cells and thymic progenitors. Reportedly, only several hundred clones from non-depleted graft cells drove alpha-beta T-cell counts at about two months. Counts and diversity of T cells one year after transplant came mostly from newly produced T cells.

This clonotype was found a few times. Its antigen is unidentified. The CDR3 totals 15 residues. The junction had 8 bases not matched to a gene; V was cut back by 1 base and J by 4 bases. Germline assignment: CDR1 DFQATT and CDR2 SNEGSKA (reference sequence). Library preparation (for TCRbeta) was performed with unique molecular identifiers. From the PCR reads, TCRdb called clonotypes with MiXCR, one entry per CDR3 protein. Of fewer than 400,000 distinct CDR3 sequences in the sample, 20% to 30% are singletons; the top ten hold roughly 9.7%. This TCR was sampled from a male patient younger than 18 who had a stem cell transplant for acute lymphoblastic leukemia, so the T cells may come from the graft donor. The genes are TRBV20-1 and TRBJ2-5; 8 nucleotides match TRBD2. This specimen consisted of PBMCs, mostly from graft donor cells, obtained 180 days after TCRalphabeta/CD19-depleted stem cell transplant. The CDR3 spells CSARGRPAGGETQYF. In DNA, the CDR3 is TGCAGTGCTAGAGGGAGACCCGCGGGGGGAGAGACCCAGTACTTC.